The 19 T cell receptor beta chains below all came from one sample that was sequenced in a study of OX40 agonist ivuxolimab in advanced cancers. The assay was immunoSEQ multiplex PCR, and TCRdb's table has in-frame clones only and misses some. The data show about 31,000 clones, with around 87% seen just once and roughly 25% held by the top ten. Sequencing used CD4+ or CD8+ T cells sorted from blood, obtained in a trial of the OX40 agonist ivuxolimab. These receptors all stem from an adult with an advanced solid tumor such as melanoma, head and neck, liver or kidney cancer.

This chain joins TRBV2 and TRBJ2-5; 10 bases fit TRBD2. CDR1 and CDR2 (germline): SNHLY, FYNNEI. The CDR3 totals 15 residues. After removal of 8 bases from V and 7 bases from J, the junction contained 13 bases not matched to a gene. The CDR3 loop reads CASLRLAGGGGTQYF. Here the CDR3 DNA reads TGTGCCAGCCTTCGACTAGCGGGTGGAGGGGGGACCCAGTACTTC. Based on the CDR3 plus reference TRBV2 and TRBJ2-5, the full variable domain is EPEVTQTPSHQVTQMGQEVILRCVPISNHLYFYWYRQILGQKVEFLVSFYNNEISEKSEIFDDQFSVERPDGSNFTLKIRSTKLEDSAMYFCASLRLAGGGGTQYFGPGTRLLVL.

The CDR3 coding sequence is TGTGCCACCGAATTCCAAGTAAACTATGGCTACACCTTC. As protein: CATEFQVNYGYTF. The rearrangement links TRBV28 to TRBJ1-2; D uncertain. The CDR3 length is 13 residues. V gave up 10 bases and J gave up 2 bases, with 14 bases separating them. Per germline, CDR1 MDHEN and CDR2 SYDVKM.

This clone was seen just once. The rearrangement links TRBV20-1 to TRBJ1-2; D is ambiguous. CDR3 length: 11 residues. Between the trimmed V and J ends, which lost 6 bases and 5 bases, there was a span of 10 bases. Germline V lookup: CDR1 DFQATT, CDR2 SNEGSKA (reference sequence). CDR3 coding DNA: TGCAGTGCAGGATTAGTTTATGGCTACACCTTC. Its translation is CSAGLVYGYTF.

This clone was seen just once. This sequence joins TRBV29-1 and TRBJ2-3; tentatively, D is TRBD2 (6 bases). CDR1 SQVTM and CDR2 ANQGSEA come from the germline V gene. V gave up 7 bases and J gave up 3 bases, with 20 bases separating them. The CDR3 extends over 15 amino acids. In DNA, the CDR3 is TGCAGCGCCAAATCTTCTAGCGTCGGAACAGATACGCAGTATTTT. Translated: CSAKSSSVGTDTQYF.

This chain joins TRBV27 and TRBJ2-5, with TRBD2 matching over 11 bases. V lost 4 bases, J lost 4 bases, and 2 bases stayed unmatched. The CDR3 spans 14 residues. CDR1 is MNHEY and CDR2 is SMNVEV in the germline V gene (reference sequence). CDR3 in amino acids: CASSSGLAGETQYF. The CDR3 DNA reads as TGTGCCAGCAGTTCCGGACTAGCGGGAGAGACCCAGTACTTC.

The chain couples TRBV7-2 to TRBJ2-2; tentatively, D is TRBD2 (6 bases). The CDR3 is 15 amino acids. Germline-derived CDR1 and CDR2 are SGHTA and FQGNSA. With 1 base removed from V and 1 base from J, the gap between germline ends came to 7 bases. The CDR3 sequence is CASSLDSGNTGELFF. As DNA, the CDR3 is TGTGCCAGCAGCTTAGATAGCGGGAACACCGGGGAGCTGTTTTTT.

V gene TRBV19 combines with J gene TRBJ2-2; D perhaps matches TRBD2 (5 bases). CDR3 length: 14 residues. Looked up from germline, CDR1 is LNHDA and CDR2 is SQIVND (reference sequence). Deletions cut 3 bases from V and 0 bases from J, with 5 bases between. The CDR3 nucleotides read TGTGCCAGTAGTATGCGGGCGAACACCGGGGAGCTGTTTTTT. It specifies CASSMRANTGELFF. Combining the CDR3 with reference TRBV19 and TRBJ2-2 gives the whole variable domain DGGITQSPKYLFRKEGQNVTLSCEQNLNHDAMYWYRQDPGQGLRLIYYSQIVNDFQKGDIAEGYSVSREKKESFPLTVTSAQKNPTAFYLCASSMRANTGELFFGEGSRLTVL.

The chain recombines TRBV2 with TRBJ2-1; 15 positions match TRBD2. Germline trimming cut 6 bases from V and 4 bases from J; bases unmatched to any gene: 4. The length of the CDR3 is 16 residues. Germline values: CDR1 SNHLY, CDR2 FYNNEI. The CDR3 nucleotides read TGTGCCAGCAGGGGGACTAGCGGGAGGAAATACAATGAGCAGTTCTTC. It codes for CASRGTSGRKYNEQFF.

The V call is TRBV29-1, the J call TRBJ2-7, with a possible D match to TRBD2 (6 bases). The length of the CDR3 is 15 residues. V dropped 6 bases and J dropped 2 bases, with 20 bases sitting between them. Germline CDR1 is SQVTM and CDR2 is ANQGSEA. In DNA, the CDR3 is TGCAGCGTCCCAGGAGGGGACGCAATGACCTACGAGCAGTACTTC. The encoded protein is CSVPGGDAMTYEQYF.

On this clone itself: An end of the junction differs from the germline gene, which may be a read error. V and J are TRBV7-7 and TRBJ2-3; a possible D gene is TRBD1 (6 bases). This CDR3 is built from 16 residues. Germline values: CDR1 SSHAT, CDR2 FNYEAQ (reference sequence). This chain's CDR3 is CASSLLKGDGTDTQYF. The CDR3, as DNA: TGTGCTAGCAGCTTACTAAAGGGGGATGGCACAGATACGCAGTATTTT.

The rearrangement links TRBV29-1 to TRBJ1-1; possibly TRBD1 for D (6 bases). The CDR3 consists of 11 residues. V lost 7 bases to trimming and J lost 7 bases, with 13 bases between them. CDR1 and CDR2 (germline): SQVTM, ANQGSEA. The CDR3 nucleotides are TGCAGCGCTAAACGGGACATTGAAGCTTTCTTT. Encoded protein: CSAKRDIEAFF.

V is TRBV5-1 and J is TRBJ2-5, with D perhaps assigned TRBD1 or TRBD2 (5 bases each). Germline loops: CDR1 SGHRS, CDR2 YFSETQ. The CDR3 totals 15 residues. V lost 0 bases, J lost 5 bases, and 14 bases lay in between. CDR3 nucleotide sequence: TGCGCCAGCAGCTTGGTCGGGGCATGGGAGGAGACCCAGTACTTC. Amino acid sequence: CASSLVGAWEETQYF.

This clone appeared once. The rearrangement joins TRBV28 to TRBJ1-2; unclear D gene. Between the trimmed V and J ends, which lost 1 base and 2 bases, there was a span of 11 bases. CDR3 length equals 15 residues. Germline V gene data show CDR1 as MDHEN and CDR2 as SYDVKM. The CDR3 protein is CASSLSVGSNYGYTF. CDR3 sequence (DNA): TGTGCCAGCAGTTTATCGGTAGGGTCAAACTATGGCTACACCTTC.

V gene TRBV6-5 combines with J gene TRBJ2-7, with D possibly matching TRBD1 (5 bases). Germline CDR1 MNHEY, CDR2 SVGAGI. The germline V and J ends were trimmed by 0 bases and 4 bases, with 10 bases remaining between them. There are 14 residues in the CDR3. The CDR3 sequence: CASSYSRARYEQYF. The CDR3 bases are TGTGCCAGCAGTTACTCCAGGGCCAGATACGAGCAGTACTTC.

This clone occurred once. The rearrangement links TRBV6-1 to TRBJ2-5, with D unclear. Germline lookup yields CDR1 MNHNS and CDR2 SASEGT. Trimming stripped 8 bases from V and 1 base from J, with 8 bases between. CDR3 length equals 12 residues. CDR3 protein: CASGMVQETQYF. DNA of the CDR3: TGTGCCAGCGGCATGGTCCAAGAGACCCAGTACTTC.

For the CDR3, the DNA is TGTGCCCTTGGTGGACGTGTTAGCGGGAGTATCGGCGAGCAGTACTTC. As protein: CALGGRVSGSIGEQYF. The V and J genes are TRBV10-3 and TRBJ2-7, with 9 bases matching TRBD2. Germline V lookup: CDR1 ENHRY, CDR2 SYGVKD. Losses at the gene ends were 11 bases for V and 6 bases for J; bases not matched to a gene: 20. CDR3 length equals 16 residues.

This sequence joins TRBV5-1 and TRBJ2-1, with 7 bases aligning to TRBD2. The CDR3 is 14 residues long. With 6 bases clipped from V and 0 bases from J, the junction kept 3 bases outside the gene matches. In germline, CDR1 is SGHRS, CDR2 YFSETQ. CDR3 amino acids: CASNLADSYNEQFF. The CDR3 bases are TGCGCCAGCAATCTAGCGGACTCCTACAATGAGCAGTTCTTC.

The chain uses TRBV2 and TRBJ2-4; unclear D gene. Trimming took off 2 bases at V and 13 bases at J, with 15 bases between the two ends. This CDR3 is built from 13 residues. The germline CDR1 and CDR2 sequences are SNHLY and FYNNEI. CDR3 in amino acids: CASSEFGGSQQYF. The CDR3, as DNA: TGTGCCAGCAGTGAATTTGGCGGCAGTCAGCAGTACTTC.

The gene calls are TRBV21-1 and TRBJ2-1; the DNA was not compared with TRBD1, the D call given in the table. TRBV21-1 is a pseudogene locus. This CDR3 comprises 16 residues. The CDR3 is CASSKVSGNGDNEQFF. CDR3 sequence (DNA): TGTGCCAGCAGCAAAGTATCTGGCAATGGTGACAATGAGCAGTTCTTC.